The clone carrying this T cell receptor beta chain was counted a single time. The assay was immunoSEQ multiplex PCR, and TCRdb's table has in-frame clones only and misses some. The sample has about 77,000 clones, around 82% seen once. The data derive from a study of OX40 agonist ivuxolimab in advanced cancers. Germline assignment: CDR1 MNHNY and CDR2 SVGAGI (reference sequence). The CDR3 extends over 16 amino acids. V lost 0 bases, J lost 4 bases, and 8 bases stayed unmatched. The sample was CD4+ or CD8+ T cells sorted from blood, taken in a trial of the OX40 agonist ivuxolimab. This receptor was obtained from an adult with an advanced solid tumor such as melanoma, head and neck, liver or kidney cancer. The chain is built from TRBV6-6 and TRBJ2-5; 7 positions agree with TRBD2. The CDR3 DNA is TGTGCCAGCAGTTACTCGATAGCTGCTAGCGGAGAGACCCAGTACTTC. Translated: CASSYSIAASGETQYF.